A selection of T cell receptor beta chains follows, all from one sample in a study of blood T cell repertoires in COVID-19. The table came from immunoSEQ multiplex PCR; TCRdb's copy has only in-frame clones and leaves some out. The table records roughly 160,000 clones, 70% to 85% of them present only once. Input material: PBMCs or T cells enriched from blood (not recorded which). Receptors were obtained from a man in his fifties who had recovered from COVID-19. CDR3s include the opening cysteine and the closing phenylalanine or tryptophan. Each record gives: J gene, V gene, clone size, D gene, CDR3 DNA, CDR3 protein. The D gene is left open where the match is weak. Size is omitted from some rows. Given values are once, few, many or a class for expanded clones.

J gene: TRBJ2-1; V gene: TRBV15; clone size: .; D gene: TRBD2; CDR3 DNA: TGTGCCACCAGCAGAGGCAGGACTAGGAAGGATTACAATGAGCAGTTCTTC; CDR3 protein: CATSRGRTRKDYNEQFF
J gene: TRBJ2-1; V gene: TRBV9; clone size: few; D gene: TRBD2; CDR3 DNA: TGTGCCAGCAGCCCAAGGACTAGCGGTCGAACCTACAATGAGCAGTTCTTC; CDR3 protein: CASSPRTSGRTYNEQFF
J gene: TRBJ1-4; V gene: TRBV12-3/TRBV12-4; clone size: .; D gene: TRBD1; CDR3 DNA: TGTGCCAGCAGTTTTGGGACAGTCAAACTGTTTTTT; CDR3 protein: CASSFGTVKLFF
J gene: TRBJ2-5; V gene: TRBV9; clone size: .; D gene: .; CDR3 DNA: TGTGCCAGCAGCGGGACCGGGAGCCAAGAGACCCAGTACTTC; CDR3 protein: CASSGTGSQETQYF
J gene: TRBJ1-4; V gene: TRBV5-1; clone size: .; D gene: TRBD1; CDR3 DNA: TGCGCCAGCAGCCCGGGACAGACTAATGAAAAACTGTTTTTT; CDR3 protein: CASSPGQTNEKLFF
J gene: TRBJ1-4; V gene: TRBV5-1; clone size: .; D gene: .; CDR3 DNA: TGCGCCAGCAGCTTGGTAGATAACACAGGGAGTGAAAAACTGTTTTTT; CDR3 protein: CASSLVDNTGSEKLFF
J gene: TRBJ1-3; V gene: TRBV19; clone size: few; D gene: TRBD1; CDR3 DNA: TGTGCCAGTAGTCTTTCCGACAGGGCAGCGGGAAACACCATATATTTT; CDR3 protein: CASSLSDRAAGNTIYF
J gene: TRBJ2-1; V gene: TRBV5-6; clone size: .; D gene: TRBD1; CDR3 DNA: TGTGCCAGCAGCCTGGGACAGGGGAGAGATGAGCAGTTCTTC; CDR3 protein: CASSLGQGRDEQFF
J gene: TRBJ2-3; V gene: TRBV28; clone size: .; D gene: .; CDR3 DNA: TGTGCCTCCCAAGAGCCTAGCACAGATACGCAGTATTTT; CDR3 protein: CASQEPSTDTQYF
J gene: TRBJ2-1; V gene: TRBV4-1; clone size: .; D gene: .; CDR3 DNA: TGCGCCAGCAGCCTCTCATTGAGCTCCTACAATGAGCAGTTCTTC; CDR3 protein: CASSLSLSSYNEQFF
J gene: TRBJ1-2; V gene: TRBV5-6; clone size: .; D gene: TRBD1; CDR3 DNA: TGTGCCAGCCGGGAGACAGGGAACTATGGCTACACCTTC; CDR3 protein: CASRETGNYGYTF
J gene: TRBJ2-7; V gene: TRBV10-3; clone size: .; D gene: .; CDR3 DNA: TGTGCCATCAGTGAGTCGCTGGGGGCAGGGGAATTCGAGCAGTACTTC; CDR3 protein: CAISESLGAGEFEQYF
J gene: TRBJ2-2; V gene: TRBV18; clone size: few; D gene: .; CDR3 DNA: TGTGCCAGCTCACCACAGAGCACCGGGGAGCTGTTTTTT; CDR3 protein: CASSPQSTGELFF
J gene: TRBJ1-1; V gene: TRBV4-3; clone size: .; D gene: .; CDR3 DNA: TGCGCCAGCAGCGACCGGTCAGGGGACACTGAAGCTTTCTTT; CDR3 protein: CASSDRSGDTEAFF
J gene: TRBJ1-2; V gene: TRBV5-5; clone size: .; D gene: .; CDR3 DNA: TGTGCCAGCAGCTACGACAGACGTGCTGGCTACACCTTC; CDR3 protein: CASSYDRRAGYTF
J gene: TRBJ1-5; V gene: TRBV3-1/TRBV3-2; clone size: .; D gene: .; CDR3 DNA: TGTGCCAGCAGCCAAGGTGTTCCGGGGCAGCCCCAGCATTTT; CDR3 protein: CASSQGVPGQPQHF
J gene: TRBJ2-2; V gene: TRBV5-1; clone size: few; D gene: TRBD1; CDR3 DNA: TGCGCCAGCAGCGCGGACAGGTTAAAAGGCGGGGAGCTGTTTTTT; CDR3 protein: CASSADRLKGGELFF
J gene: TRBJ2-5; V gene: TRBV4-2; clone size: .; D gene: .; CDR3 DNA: TGTGCCAGCAGCCGCGAAGCTTACCAAGAGACCCAGTACTTC; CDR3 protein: CASSREAYQETQYF
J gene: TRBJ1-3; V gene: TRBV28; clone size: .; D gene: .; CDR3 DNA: TGTGCCAGCAGGACGGGGGGAAACACCATATATTTT; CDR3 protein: CASRTGGNTIYF
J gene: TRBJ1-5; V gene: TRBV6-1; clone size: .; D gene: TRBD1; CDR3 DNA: TGTGCCAGCAGTGACGGGACAGTTAGCAATCAGCCCCAGCATTTT; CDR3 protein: CASSDGTVSNQPQHF
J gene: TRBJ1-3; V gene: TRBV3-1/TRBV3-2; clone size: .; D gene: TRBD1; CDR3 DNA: TGTGCCAGCAGCCGACACCGGGACAGAGTAAACACCATATATTTT; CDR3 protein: CASSRHRDRVNTIYF
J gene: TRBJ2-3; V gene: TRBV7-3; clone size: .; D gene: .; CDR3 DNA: TGTGCCAGCAGCCTAGCCGGGGGCACAGATACGCAGTATTTT; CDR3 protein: CASSLAGGTDTQYF
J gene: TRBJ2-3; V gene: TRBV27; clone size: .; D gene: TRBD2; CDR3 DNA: TGTGCCAGCAGTGAAAGAGCGGGGGCAATCACAGATACGCAGTATTTT; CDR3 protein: CASSERAGAITDTQYF
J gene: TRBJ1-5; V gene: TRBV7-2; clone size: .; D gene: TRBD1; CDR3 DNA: TGTGCCAGCAGCGCAGCTACCTACAGGGGAGGTCAGCCCCAGCATTTT; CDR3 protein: CASSAATYRGGQPQHF
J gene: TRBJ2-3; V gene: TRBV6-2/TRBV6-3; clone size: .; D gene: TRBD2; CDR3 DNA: TGTGCCAGCAGTCCCTATGCTAGCGGGGGGACAGATACGCAGTATTTT; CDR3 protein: CASSPYASGGTDTQYF
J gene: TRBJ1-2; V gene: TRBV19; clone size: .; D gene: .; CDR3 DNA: TGTGCCAGTAGTATAGATTCCAGGGCAGGGCGTAGGTATGGCTACACCTTC; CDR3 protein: CASSIDSRAGRRYGYTF
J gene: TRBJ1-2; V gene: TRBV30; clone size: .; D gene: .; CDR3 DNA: TGTGCCTGGAGTGTTTGGGGCGAGAGTGGTGGCTACACCTTC; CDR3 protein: CAWSVWGESGGYTF
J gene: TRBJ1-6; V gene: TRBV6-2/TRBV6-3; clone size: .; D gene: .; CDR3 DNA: TGTGCCAGCAGTTACCTCCAGGGGAATTCACCCCTCCACTTT; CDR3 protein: CASSYLQGNSPLHF
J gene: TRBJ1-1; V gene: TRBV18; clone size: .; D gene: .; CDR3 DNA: TGTGCCAGCTCACCACCCTCCGTAGACACTGAAGCTTTCTTT; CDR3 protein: CASSPPSVDTEAFF
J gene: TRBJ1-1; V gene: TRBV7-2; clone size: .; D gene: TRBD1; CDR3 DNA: TGTGCCAGCAGCCTCAGGACAGGAAGAGCTTTCTTT; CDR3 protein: CASSLRTGRAFF
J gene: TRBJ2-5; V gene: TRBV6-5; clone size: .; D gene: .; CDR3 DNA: TGTGCCAGCAGTTACGGGGGCAGGGGTGAGACCCAGTACTTC; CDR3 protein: CASSYGGRGETQYF
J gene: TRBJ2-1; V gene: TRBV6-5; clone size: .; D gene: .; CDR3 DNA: TGTGCCAGCAGTTACTCGGATACAGGGCTTAATGAGCAGTTCTTC; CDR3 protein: CASSYSDTGLNEQFF
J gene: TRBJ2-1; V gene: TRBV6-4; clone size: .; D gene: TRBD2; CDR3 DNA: TGTGCCAGCAGTTGGTCCCTAGCGGGGGCCATAACCTACAATGAGCAGTTCTTC; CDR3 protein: CASSWSLAGAITYNEQFF
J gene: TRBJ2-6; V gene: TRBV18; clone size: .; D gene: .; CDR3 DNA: TGTGCCAGCTCACCACAAGACACTCCACTCTCTGGGGCCAACGTCCTGACTTTC; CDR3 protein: CASSPQDTPLSGANVLTF